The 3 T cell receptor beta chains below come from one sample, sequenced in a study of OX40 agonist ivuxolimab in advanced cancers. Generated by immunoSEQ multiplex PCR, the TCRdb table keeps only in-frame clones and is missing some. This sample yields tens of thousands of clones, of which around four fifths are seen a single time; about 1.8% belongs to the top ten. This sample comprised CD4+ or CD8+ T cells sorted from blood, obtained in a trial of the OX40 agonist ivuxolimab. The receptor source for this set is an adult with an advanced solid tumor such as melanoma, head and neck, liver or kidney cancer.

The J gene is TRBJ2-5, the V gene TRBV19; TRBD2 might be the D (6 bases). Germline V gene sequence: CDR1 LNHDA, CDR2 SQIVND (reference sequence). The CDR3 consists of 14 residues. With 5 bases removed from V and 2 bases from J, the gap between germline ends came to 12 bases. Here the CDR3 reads CASSRRGGQETQYF. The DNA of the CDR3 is TGTGCCAGTAGTCGGCGGGGAGGTCAAGAGACCCAGTACTTC.

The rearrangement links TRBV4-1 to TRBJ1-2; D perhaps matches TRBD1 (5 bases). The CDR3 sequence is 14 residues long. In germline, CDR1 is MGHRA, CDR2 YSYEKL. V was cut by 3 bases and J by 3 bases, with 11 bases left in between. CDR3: CASSQGTPDYGYTF. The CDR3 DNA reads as TGCGCCAGCAGCCAGGGGACGCCTGACTATGGCTACACCTTC.

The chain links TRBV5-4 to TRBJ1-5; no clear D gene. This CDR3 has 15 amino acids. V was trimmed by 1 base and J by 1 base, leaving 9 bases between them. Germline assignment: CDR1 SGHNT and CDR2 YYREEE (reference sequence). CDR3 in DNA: TGTGCCAGCAGCTTGACCCCCGGCAGCAATCAGCCCCAGCATTTT. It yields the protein CASSLTPGSNQPQHF.